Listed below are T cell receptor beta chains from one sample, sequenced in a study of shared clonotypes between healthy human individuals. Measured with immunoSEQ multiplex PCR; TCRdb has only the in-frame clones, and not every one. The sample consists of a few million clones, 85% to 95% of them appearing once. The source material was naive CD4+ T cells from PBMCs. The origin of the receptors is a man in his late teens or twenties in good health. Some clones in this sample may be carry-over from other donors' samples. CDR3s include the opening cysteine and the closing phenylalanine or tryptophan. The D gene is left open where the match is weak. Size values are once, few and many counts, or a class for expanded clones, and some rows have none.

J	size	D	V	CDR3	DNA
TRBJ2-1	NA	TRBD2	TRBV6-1	CASSGLAVSSYNEQFF	TGTGCCAGCAGTGGACTAGCGGTTAGCTCCTACAATGAGCAGTTCTTC
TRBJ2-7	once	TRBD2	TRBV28	CASSSASGHFSYEQYF	TGTGCCAGCAGTTCGGCTAGCGGGCACTTCTCCTACGAGCAGTACTTC
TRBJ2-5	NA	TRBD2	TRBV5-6	CASSPAPRGGRFTQYF	TGTGCCAGCAGCCCAGCCCCCCGGGGAGGGCGATTTACCCAGTACTTC
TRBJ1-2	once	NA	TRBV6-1	CASSENPREGYGYTF	TGTGCCAGCAGTGAAAATCCAAGGGAAGGATATGGCTACACCTTC
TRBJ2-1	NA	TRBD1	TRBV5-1	CASSLVGQLYNEQFF	TGCGCCAGCAGCTTGGTGGGACAGCTTTACAATGAGCAGTTCTTC
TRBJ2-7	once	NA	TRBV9	CASSAGGSSYEQYF	TGTGCCAGCAGCGCTGGGGGCAGCTCCTACGAGCAGTACTTC
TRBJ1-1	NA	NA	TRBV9	CASSPETVNTEAFF	TGTGCCAGCAGCCCCGAGACAGTGAACACTGAAGCTTTCTTT
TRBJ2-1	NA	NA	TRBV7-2	CASSLGTGSDEQFF	TGTGCCAGCAGCCTAGGGACTGGTTCGGATGAGCAGTTCTTC
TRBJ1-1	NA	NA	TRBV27	CASRGTPYTEAFF	TGTGCCAGCAGGGGCACTCCATACACTGAAGCTTTCTTT
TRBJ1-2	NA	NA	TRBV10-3	CAIRAIVGGADYGYTF	TGTGCCATCAGAGCTATTGTCGGGGGCGCTGACTATGGCTACACCTTC
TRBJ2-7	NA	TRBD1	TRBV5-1	CASSTASGTGRSEQYF	TGCGCCAGCAGCACTGCATCCGGGACAGGTAGGAGCGAGCAGTACTTC
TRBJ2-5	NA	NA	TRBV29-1	CSTMTGQETQYF	TGCAGCACCATGACAGGCCAAGAGACCCAGTACTTC
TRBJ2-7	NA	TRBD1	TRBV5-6	CASSLQGPSYEQYF	TGTGCCAGCAGCTTACAGGGGCCCTCCTACGAGCAGTACTTC
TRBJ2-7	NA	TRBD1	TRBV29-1	CSVAAGGPYEQYF	TGCAGCGTTGCTGCAGGGGGCCCGTACGAGCAGTACTTC
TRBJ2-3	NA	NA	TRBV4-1	CASSQRDLQDTQYF	TGCGCCAGCAGCCAACGGGACCTTCAGGATACGCAGTATTTT
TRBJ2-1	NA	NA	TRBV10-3	CAISDAGSYNEQFF	TGTGCCATCAGTGACGCTGGCTCCTACAATGAGCAGTTCTTC
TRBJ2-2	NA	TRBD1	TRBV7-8	CASSPGQDTGELFF	TGTGCCAGCAGCCCGGGACAGGACACCGGGGAGCTGTTTTTT
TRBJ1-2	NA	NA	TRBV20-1	CRCGGGYTF	TGCAGGTGTGGGGGGGGCTACACCTTC
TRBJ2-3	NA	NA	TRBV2	CASSEAGVASSTDTQYF	TGTGCCAGCAGTGAAGCGGGGGTAGCCTCAAGCACAGATACGCAGTATTTT
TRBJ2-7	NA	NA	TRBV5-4	CASNQGGQDAYEQYF	TGTGCCAGCAACCAAGGGGGGCAGGACGCATACGAGCAGTACTTC
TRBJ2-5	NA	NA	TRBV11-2	CASSLPEETQYF	TGTGCCAGCAGCCTACCCGAGGAGACCCAGTACTTC
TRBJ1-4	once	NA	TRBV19	CASSRRATNEKLFF	TGTGCCAGTAGTAGAAGGGCAACTAATGAAAAACTGTTTTTT
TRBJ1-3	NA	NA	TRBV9	CASSVGAGAGNTIYF	TGTGCCAGCAGCGTAGGGGCAGGGGCTGGAAACACCATATATTTT
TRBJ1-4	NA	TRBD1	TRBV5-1	CASSKGQGAPEKLFF	TGCGCCAGCAGCAAGGGACAGGGGGCTCCGGAAAAACTGTTTTTT
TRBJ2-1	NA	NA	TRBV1	CTSSQGSTEQFF	TGCACCAGCAGCCAAGGTAGCACTGAGCAGTTCTTC
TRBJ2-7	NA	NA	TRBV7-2	CASSLMSQGAEQYF	TGTGCCAGCAGCTTAATGTCCCAGGGAGCCGAGCAGTACTTC
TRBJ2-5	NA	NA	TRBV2	CASSGGTPKETQYF	TGTGCCAGCTCCGGGGGGACACCCAAAGAGACCCAGTACTTC
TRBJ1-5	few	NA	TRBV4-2	CASSQGGGEKPQHF	TGTGCCAGCAGCCAAGGGGGCGGGGAAAAGCCCCAGCATTTT
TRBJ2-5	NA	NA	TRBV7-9	CASSLSTSRWETQYF	TGTGCCAGCAGCTTATCAACATCGAGGTGGGAGACCCAGTACTTC
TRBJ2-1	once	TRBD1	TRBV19	CASHGPGQRYNEQFF	TGTGCCAGTCACGGGCCGGGACAGAGGTACAATGAGCAGTTCTTC
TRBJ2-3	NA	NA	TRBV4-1	CASSQGVPLDSSTDTQYF	TGCGCCAGCAGCCAAGGGGTCCCCCTCGACAGTAGCACAGATACGCAGTATTTT
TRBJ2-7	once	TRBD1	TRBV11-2	CASSTDRDEQYF	TGTGCCAGCAGCACGGACAGGGACGAGCAGTACTTC